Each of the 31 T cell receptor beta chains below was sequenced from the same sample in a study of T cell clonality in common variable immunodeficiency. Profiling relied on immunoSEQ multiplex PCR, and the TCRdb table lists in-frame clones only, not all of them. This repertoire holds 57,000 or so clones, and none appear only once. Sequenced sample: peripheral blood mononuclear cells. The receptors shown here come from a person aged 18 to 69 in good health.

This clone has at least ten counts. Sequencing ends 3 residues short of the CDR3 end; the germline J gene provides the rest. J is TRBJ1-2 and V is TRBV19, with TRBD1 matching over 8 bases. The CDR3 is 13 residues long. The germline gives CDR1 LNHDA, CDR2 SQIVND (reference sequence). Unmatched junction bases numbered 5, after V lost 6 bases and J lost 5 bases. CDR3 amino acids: CASSSQGAYGYTF. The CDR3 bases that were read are TGTGCCAGTAGCTCGCAGGGGGCGTATGGC.

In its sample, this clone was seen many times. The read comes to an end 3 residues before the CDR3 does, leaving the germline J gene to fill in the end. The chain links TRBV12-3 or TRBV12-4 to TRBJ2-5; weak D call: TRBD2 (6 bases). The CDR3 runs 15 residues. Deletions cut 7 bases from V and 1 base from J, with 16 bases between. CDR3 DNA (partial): TGTGCCAGCACTTTGGAGGGTTCTCCCCAAGAGACC. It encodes CASTLEGSPQET. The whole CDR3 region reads CASTLEGSPQETQYF.

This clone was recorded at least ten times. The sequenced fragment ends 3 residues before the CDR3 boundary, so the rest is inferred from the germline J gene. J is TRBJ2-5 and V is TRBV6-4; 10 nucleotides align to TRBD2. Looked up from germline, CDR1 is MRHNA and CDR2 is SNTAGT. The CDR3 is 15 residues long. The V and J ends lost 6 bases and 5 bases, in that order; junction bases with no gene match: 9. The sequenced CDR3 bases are TGTGCCAGCAGACCTACTAGCGGGATGGGGGAGACC. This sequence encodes CASRPTSGMGET. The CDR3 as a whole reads CASRPTSGMGETQYF.

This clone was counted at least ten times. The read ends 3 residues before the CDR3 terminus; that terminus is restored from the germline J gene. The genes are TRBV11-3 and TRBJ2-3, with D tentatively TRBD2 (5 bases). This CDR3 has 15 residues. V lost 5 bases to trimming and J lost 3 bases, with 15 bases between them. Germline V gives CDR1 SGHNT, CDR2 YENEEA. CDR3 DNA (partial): TGTGCCAGCAGCCCCCTCCTAGCCAGAACAGATACG. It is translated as CASSPLLARTDT. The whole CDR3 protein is CASSPLLARTDTQYF.

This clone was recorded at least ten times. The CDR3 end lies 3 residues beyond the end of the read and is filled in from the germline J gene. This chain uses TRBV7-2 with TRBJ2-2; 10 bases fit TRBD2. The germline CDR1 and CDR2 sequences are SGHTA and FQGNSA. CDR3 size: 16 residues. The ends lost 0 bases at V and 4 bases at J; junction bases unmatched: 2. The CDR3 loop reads CASSLAAGGRTGELFF. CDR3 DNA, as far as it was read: TGTGCCAGCAGCTTAGCAGCGGGAGGGCGCACCGGGGAG.

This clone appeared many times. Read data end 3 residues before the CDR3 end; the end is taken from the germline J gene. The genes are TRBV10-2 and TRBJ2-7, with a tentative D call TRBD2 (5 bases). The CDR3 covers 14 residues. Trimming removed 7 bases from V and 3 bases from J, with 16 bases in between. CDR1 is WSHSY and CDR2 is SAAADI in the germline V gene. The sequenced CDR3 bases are TGCGCCAGCATCCAAGAGGGCTCCCTCTACGAG. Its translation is CASIQEGSLYE. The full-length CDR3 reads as CASIQEGSLYEQYF.

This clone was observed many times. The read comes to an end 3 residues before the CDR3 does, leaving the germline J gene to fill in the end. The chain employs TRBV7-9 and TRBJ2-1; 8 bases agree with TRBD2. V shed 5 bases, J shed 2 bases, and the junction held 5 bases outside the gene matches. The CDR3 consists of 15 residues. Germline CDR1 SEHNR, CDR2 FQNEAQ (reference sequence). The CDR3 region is CASSPGGSAYNEQFF. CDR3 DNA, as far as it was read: TGTGCCAGCAGCCCGGGGGGGAGTGCCTACAATGAG. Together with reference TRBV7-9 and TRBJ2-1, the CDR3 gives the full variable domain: DTGVSQNPRHKITKRGQNVTFRCDPISEHNRLYWYRQTLGQGPEFLTYFQNEAQLEKSRLLSDRFSAERPKGSFSTLEIQRTEQGDSAMYLCASSPGGSAYNEQFFGPGTRLTVL.

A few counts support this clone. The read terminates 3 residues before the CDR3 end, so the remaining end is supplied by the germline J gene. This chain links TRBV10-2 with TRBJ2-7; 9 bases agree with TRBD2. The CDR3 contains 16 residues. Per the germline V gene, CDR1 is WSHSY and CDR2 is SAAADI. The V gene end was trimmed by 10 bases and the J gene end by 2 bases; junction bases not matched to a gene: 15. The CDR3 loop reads CATLIGVAGGTYEQYF. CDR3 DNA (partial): TGCGCCACTTTGATTGGGGTTGCGGGAGGGACCTACGAG.

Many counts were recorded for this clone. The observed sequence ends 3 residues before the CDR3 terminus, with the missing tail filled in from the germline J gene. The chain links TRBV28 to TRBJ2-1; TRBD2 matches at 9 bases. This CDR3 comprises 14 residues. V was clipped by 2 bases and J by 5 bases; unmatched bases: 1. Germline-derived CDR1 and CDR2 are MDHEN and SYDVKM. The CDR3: CASSLAGGNNEQFF. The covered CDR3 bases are TGTGCCAGCAGTTTAGCGGGAGGGAACAATGAG.

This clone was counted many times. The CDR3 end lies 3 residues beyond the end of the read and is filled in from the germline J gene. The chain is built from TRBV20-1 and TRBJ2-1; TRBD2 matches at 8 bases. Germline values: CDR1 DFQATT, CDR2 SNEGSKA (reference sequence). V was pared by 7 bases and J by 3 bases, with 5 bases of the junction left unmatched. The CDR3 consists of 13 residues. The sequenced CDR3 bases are TGCAGTGTGGTTGGGACTAGCTACAATGAG. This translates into CSVVGTSYNE. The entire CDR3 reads CSVVGTSYNEQFF.

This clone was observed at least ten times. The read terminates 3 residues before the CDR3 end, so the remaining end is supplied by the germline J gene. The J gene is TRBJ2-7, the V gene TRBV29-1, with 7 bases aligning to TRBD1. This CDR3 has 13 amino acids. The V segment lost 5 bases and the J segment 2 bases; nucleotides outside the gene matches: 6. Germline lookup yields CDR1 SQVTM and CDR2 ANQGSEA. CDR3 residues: CSVRDSPTYEQYF. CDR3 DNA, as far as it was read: TGCAGCGTTCGGGACAGCCCAACCTACGAG.

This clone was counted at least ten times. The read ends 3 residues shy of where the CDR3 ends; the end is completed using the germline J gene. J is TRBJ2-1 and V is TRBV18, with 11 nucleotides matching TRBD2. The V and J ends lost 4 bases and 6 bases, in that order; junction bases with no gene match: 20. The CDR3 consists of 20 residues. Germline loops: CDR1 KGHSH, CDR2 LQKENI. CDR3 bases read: TGTGCCAGCTCACTTAAAGTGCTAGCGGGAGGTCCTAAAGACCCCAATGAG. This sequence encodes CASSLKVLAGGPKDPNE. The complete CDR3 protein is CASSLKVLAGGPKDPNEQFF.

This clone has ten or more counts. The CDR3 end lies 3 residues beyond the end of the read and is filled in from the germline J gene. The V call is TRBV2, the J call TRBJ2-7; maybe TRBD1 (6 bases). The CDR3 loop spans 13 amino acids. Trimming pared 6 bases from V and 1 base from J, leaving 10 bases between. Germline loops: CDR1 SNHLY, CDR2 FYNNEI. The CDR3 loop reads CASSADSSYEQYF. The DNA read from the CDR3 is TGTGCCAGCAGCGCGGACAGTTCCTACGAG.

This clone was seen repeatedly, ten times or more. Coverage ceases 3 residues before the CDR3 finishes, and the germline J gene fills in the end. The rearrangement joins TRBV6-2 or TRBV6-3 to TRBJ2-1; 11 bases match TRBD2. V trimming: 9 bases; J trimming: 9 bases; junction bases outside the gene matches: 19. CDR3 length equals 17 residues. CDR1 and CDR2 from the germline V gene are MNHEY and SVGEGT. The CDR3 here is CASSGFTGTSGRGEQFF. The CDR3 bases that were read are TGTGCCAGTTCGGGATTTACCGGGACTAGCGGCCGCGGTGAG.

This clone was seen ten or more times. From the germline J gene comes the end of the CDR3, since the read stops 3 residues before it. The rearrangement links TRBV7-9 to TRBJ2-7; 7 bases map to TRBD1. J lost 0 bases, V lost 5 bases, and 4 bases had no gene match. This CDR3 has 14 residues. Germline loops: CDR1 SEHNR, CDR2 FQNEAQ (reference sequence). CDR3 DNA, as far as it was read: TGTGCCAGCAGCAAATGGGACAGCTCCTACGAG. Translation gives CASSKWDSSYE. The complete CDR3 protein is CASSKWDSSYEQYF.

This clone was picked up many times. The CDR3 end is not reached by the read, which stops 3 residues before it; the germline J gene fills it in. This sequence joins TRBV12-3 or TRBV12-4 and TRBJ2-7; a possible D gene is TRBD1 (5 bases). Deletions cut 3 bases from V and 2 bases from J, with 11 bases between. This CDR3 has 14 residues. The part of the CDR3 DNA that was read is TGTGCCAGCAGTTTCCAGGGCGAAGCCTACGAG. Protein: CASSFQGEAYE. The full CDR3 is CASSFQGEAYEQYF.

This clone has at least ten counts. The CDR3 spells CASSDRDQGGETQYF. The sequenced CDR3 bases are TGTGCCAGCAGCGACCGGGATCAGGGAGGCGAGACC. The V and J genes are TRBV5-6 and TRBJ2-5; D may be TRBD2 (6 bases). The observed sequence ends 3 residues before the CDR3 terminus, with the missing tail filled in from the germline J gene. This CDR3 region has 15 residues. The V end was cut by 4 bases, the J end by 5 bases, with 18 bases between. CDR1 and CDR2 (germline): SGHDT, YYEEEE.

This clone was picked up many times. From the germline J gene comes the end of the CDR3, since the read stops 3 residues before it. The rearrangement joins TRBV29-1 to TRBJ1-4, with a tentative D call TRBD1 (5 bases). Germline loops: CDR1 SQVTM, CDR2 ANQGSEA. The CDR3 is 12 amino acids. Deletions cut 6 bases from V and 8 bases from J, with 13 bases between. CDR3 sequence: CSVQGMEEKLFF. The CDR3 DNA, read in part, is TGCAGCGTCCAGGGTATGGAGGAAAAA.

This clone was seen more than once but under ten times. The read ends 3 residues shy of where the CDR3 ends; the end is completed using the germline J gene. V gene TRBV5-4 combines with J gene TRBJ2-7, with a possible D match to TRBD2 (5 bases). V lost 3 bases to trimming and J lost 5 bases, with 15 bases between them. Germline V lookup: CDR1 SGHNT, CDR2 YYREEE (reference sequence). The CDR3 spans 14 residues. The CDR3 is CASSSPEGTHEQYF. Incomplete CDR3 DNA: TGTGCCAGCAGCTCCCCAGAGGGTACTCACGAG.

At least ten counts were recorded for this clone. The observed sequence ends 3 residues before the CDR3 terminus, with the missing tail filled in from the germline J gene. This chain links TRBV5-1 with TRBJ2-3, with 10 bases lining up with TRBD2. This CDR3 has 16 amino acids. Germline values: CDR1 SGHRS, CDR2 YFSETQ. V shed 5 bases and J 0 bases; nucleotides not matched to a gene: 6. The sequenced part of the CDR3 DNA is TGCGCCAGCAGTTATTTAGCGGGGGGAAGCACAGATACG. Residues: CASSYLAGGSTDT. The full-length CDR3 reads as CASSYLAGGSTDTQYF.

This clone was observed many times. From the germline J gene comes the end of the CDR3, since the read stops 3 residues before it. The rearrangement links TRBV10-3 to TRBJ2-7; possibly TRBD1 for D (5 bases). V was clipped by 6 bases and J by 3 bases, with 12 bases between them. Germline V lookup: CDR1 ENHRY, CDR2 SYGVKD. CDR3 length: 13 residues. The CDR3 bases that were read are TGTGCCATCAGCGGAAGCCAGGGCTACGAG. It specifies CAISGSQGYE. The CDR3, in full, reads CAISGSQGYEQYF.

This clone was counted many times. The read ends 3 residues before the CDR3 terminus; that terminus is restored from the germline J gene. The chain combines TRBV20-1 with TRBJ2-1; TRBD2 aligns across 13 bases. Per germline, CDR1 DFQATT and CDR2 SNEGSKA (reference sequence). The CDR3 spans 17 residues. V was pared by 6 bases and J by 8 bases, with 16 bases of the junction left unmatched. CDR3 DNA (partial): TGCAGTGCCCACGGACTAGCGGGAGTCCTGATTAGCGATGAG. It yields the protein CSAHGLAGVLISDE. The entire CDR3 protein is CSAHGLAGVLISDEQFF.

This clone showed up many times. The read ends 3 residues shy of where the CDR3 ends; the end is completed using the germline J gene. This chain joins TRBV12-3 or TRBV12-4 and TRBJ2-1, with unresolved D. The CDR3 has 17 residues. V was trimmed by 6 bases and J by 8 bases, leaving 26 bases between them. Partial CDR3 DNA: TGTGCCAGCAGCCTTGCCGGAGTTCGACCCAAGGCGGATGAG. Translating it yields CASSLAGVRPKADE. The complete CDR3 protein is CASSLAGVRPKADEQFF.

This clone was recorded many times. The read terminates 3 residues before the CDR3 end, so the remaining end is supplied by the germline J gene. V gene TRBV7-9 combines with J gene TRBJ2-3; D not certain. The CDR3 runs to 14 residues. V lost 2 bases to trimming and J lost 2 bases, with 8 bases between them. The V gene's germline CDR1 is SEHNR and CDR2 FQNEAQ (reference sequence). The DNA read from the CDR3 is TGTGCCAGCAGCTTAACGCAGGTCACAGATACG. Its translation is CASSLTQVTDT. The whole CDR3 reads CASSLTQVTDTQYF.

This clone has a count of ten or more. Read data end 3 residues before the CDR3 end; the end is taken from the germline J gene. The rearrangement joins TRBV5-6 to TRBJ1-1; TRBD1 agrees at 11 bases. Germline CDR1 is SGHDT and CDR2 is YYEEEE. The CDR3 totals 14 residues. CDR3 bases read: TGTGCCAGCAGCTTCCGGGACAGGGGGACGGGA. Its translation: CASSFRDRGTG. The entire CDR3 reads CASSFRDRGTGAFF. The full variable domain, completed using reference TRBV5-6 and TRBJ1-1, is DAGVTQSPTHLIKTRGQQVTLRCSPKSGHDTVSWYQQALGQGPQFIFQYYEEEERQRGNFPDRFSGHQFPNYSSELNVNALLLGDSALYLCASSFRDRGTGAFFGQGTRLTVV.

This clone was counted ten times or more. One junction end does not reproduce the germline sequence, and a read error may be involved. CDR3 DNA (partial): TGCGCCAGCAGCCAAGATAGGGCGGGGAGCTCCTACAATGAG. Amino acids: CASSQDRAGSSYNE. The whole CDR3 protein is CASSQDRAGSSYNEQFF. The rearrangement links TRBV4-2 to TRBJ2-1; tentative D call: TRBD2 (6 bases). The read finishes 3 residues shy of the CDR3 end, and the germline J gene is used to complete it. The CDR3 is 17 residues long. CDR1 is LGHNA and CDR2 is YNFKEQ in the germline V gene.

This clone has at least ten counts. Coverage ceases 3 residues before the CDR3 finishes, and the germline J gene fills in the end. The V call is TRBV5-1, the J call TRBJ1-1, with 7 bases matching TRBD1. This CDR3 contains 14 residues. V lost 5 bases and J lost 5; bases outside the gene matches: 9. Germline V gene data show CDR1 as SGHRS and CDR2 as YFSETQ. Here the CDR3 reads CASSSDRVSTEAFF. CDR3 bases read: TGCGCCAGCAGTTCTGACAGGGTCAGTACTGAA.

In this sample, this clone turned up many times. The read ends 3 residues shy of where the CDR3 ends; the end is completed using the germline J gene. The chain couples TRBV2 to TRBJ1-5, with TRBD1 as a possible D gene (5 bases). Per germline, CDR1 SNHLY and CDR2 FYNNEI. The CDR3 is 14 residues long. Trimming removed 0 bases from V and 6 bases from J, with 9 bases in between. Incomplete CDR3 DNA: TGTGCCAGCAGTGAAGCTTGGGGGGTTCAGCCC. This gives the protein CASSEAWGVQP. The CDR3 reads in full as CASSEAWGVQPQHF.

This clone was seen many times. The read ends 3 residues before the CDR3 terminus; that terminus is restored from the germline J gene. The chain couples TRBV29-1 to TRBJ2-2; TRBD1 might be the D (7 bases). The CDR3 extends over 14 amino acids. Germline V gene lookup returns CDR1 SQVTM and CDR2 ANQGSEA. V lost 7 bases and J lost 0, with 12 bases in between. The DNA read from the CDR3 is TGCAGCGCCCGCGGGACAGCGAACACCGGGGAG. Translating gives CSARGTANTGE. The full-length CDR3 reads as CSARGTANTGELFF.

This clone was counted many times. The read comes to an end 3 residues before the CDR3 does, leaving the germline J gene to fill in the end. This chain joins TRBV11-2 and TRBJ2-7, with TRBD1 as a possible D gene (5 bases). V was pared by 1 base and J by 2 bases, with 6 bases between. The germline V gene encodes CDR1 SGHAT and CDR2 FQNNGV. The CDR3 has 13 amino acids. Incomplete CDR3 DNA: TGTGCCAGCAGCTTAGGGGGCACCTACGAG. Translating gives CASSLGGTYE. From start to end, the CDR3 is CASSLGGTYEQYF.

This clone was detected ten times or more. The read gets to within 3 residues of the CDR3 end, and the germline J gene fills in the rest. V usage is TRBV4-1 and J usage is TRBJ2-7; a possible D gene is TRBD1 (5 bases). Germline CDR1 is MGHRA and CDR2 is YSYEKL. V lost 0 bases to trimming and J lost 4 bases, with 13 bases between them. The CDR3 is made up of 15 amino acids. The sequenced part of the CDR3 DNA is TGCGCCAGCAGCCAAGAAGTGTACAGGATATACGAG. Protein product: CASSQEVYRIYE. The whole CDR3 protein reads CASSQEVYRIYEQYF.